A selection of T cell receptor beta chains follows, all from one sample in a study of shared clonotypes between healthy human individuals. Clones were sequenced by immunoSEQ multiplex PCR, and TCRdb holds only the in-frame ones, with some missing. The repertoire includes 600,000 to 750,000 clones, approximately 79% of them detected once, and under 2% sits in the top ten. Sample: memory CD4+ T cells sorted from blood. The receptors come from a woman in her 30s in good health. Both conserved end residues are part of each CDR3. Each record gives: J gene, clone size, D gene, V gene, CDR3 protein, CDR3 DNA. A D gene is named only where the DNA matches it firmly. Not all rows give a size; the values are once, few, many and, for expanded clones, a class.

>TRBJ2-1|NA|TRBD2|TRBV7-9
CASSSLTSGSYNEQFF
TGTGCCAGCAGCTCCCTGACTAGCGGGAGTTACAATGAGCAGTTCTTC
>TRBJ2-5|NA|NA|TRBV6-9
CASSSQGGGETQYF
TGTGCCAGCAGTTCTCAGGGGGGCGGTGAGACCCAGTACTTC
>TRBJ2-1|NA|NA|TRBV18
CASSPLGDYNEQFF
TGTGCCAGCTCACCTCTTGGGGATTACAATGAGCAGTTCTTC
>TRBJ2-7|many|NA|TRBV5-1
CASSADIYEQYF
TGCGCCAGCAGCGCGGACATCTACGAGCAGTACTTC
>TRBJ2-1|once|NA|TRBV29-1
CSVEEGQIYNEQFF
TGCAGCGTTGAAGAGGGTCAGATCTACAATGAGCAGTTCTTC
>TRBJ2-7|NA|NA|TRBV7-9
CASSSKSYEQYF
TGTGCCAGCAGCTCTAAATCCTACGAGCAGTACTTC
>TRBJ2-3|few|TRBD2|TRBV9
CASSARPTSGGTDTQYF
TGTGCCAGCAGCGCCCGACCGACTAGCGGAGGCACAGATACGCAGTATTTT
>TRBJ2-2|NA|TRBD2|TRBV30
CAWSFQTSAGELFF
TGTGCCTGGAGTTTCCAGACTAGCGCCGGGGAGCTGTTTTTT
>TRBJ1-2|few|NA|TRBV28
CASSWGTDYGYTF
TGTGCCAGCAGTTGGGGGACCGACTATGGCTACACCTTC
>TRBJ2-7|few|TRBD2|TRBV4-1
CASSPTSGITYEQYF
TGCGCCAGCAGCCCGACTAGCGGGATTACCTACGAGCAGTACTTC
>TRBJ1-1|few|NA|TRBV4-2
CASSQQVTATEAFF
TGTGCCAGCAGCCAACAAGTTACCGCAACTGAAGCTTTCTTT
>TRBJ2-7|few|TRBD2|TRBV30
CAWTFPPRLAVTYEQYF
TGTGCCTGGACCTTCCCTCCCCGGCTAGCGGTGACCTACGAGCAGTACTTC
>TRBJ1-5|NA|TRBD1|TRBV2
CASSEGAGGLSNQPQHF
TGTGCCAGCAGTGAAGGAGCAGGGGGTCTTAGCAATCAGCCCCAGCATTTT
>TRBJ1-1|many|NA|TRBV7-9
CASSHLSPGQSNTEAFF
TGTGCCAGCAGTCACCTCTCACCGGGACAATCGAACACTGAAGCTTTCTTT
>TRBJ2-7|NA|NA|TRBV7-8
CASSRERGQGYEQYF
TGTGCCAGCAGCCGAGAACGGGGGCAGGGGTACGAGCAGTACTTC
>TRBJ2-4|once|TRBD1|TRBV4-2
CASSQPDREDIQYF
TGTGCCAGCAGCCAACCGGACAGGGAGGACATTCAGTACTTC
>TRBJ1-2|NA|TRBD1|TRBV29-1
CSVERDRGPPTYGYTF
TGCAGCGTTGAGAGGGACAGGGGACCTCCTACATATGGCTACACCTTC
>TRBJ2-1|NA|TRBD2|TRBV27
CASSLGGLAYYNEQFF
TGTGCCAGCAGTTTAGGGGGACTAGCTTATTACAATGAGCAGTTCTTC
>TRBJ1-1|once|NA|TRBV5-5
CASSLIFRGEAFF
TGTGCCAGCAGCTTGATTTTCCGGGGGGAAGCTTTCTTT
>TRBJ2-4|NA|TRBD2|TRBV20-1
CSAESGSIQYF
TGCAGTGCCGAAAGCGGGAGTATTCAGTACTTC